Here is one TCR beta chain with its context. Its specificity is unknown. V was clipped by 7 bases and J by 3 bases, with 13 bases between them. The germline gives CDR1 LNHDA, CDR2 SQIVND (reference sequence). The CDR3 is made up of 14 amino acids. In the PCR, 60 Vbeta and 13 Jbeta primers were used. Sequencing used immunoSEQ multiplex PCR; TCRdb keeps in-frame clones, though not all of them. This sample has some 160,000 clones, with about four fifths found just once. This entry comes from a study of cytomegalovirus exposure and HLA in healthy donors. General study findings and limits: In a later analysis, HLA-associated beta chains showed higher expansion and lower generation probabilities than comparable chains.

Sample: PBMCs. The J gene is TRBJ1-5, the V gene TRBV19, with D perhaps matching TRBD1 (6 bases). This receptor was identified in a male donor in good health and CMV-seropositive. The CDR3 loop reads CASTLRGPNQPQHF. In nucleotides, the CDR3 is TGTGCCAGTACACTCAGGGGCCCCAATCAGCCCCAGCATTTT.